This is a list of T cell receptor beta chains from one sample in a study of blood T cells in healthy people across ages. TCRdb analysed the 5' RACE reads with MiXCR anew, one entry per CDR3 protein. The data hold a few hundred thousand distinct CDR3 sequences, with 27% observed a single time. The specimen sequenced was blood. The receptors here all came from a woman in her 70s in good health. The CDR3 runs from the conserved cysteine through the conserved F or W. Each record gives: J gene, D gene, clone size, V gene, CDR3 DNA, CDR3 protein. A D gene is named only where the DNA matches it firmly. Rows give clone size only sometimes, using once, few, many, or a class for an expanded clone.

TRBJ1-3 TRBD1 few TRBV7-9 TGTGCCAGCAGCAGGGGACAGGGAATAACCTCTGGAAACACCATATATTTT CASSRGQGITSGNTIYF
TRBJ2-5 NA NA TRBV7-6 TGTGCCAGCAGCTTTGAGGAGAGCCTGCCCGAGGAGACCCAGTACTTC CASSFEESLPEETQYF
TRBJ2-3 NA NA TRBV20-1 TGCAGTGCTAAAGAGGGTAGCACAGATACGCAGTATTTT CSAKEGSTDTQYF
TRBJ2-2 NA few TRBV7-9 TGTGCCAGCACCCCCGGGGAGCTGTTTTTT CASTPGELFF
TRBJ1-4 NA NA TRBV20-1 TGCAGTGCAAAGTCCGGGGGGCGAGAAACTAATGAAAAACTGTTTTTT CSAKSGGRETNEKLFF
TRBJ1-3 TRBD1 NA TRBV5-1 TGCGCCAGCAGCTTGACAGGGGATAATGGAAACACCATATATTTT CASSLTGDNGNTIYF
TRBJ2-2 NA NA TRBV9 TGTGCCAGCAGCGTTTCTGTCCGGGGAAACACCGGGGAGCTGTTTTTT CASSVSVRGNTGELFF
TRBJ1-3 TRBD1 NA TRBV5-1 TGCGCCAGCAGCTGGGGGACAGAACCTGGAAACACCATATATTTT CASSWGTEPGNTIYF
TRBJ2-5 TRBD2 few TRBV6-2/TRBV6-3 TGTGCCAGCGGGACTCCGGGGACTAGCGGGGTCCAAGAGACCCAGTACTTC CASGTPGTSGVQETQYF
TRBJ2-7 NA few TRBV9 TGTGCCAGCAGCCGTAGAGAGGGTCGGGAGCAGTACTTC CASSRREGREQYF
TRBJ2-7 TRBD2 NA TRBV2 TGTGCCAGCGCACCGGGGATGGGGAGCGGGGGCGAAGAGCAGTACTTC CASAPGMGSGGEEQYF
TRBJ2-1 NA few TRBV24-1 TGTGCCACCAGTGATTATTCTGGGAATGAGCAGTTCTTC CATSDYSGNEQFF
TRBJ2-3 TRBD1 NA TRBV20-1 TGCAGTGCATCCCAGGGGGCTGGGGATACGCAGTATTTT CSASQGAGDTQYF
TRBJ1-5 NA NA TRBV6-6 TGTGCCAGCAACGGGAATGAAGTACGGTCAAATCAGCCCCAGCATTTT CASNGNEVRSNQPQHF
TRBJ2-1 NA few TRBV11-1 TGTGCCAGCAGCTTGAGTGTTAGGCAATGGGAGTTCTTC CASSLSVRQWEFF
TRBJ1-1 TRBD1 few TRBV5-1 TGCGCCAGCAGCTTGTTTTTGGCAGGGGGCAGCACTGAAGCTTTCTTT CASSLFLAGGSTEAFF
TRBJ1-1 NA NA TRBV20-1 TGCAGTGCTAGACGCGGGGTCGAAGCCACTGAAGCTTTCTTT CSARRGVEATEAFF
TRBJ2-2 NA NA TRBV6-2/TRBV6-3 TGTGCCAGCAGCCTTTATCCACCGAACACCGGGGAGCTGTTTTTT CASSLYPPNTGELFF
TRBJ2-7 NA once TRBV3-1 TGTGCCAGCAGCCAGGGATCAGGCGAGCAGTACTTC CASSQGSGEQYF
TRBJ1-2 TRBD1 few TRBV20-1 TGCAGTGCGCCAACGGGACAGGGCTATGGCTACACCTTC CSAPTGQGYGYTF
TRBJ1-1 NA NA TRBV4-3 TGCGCCAGCAGCCAATCGGTAGGAGGGCGGGGGGACACTGAAGCTTTCTTT CASSQSVGGRGDTEAFF
TRBJ1-4 TRBD1 few TRBV7-2 TGTGCCAGCAGCTTATATGGACAGGGGGAAAAACTGTTTTTT CASSLYGQGEKLFF
TRBJ2-7 NA NA TRBV5-1 TGCGCCAGCAGTGGGCTAGGGGATCTCCACGAGCAGTACTTC CASSGLGDLHEQYF
TRBJ1-1 NA few TRBV5-6 TGTGCCAGCAGCTCCGCCAAGGAAGGGCACACTGAAGCTTTCTTT CASSSAKEGHTEAFF
TRBJ2-5 NA few TRBV5-6 TGTGCCAGCAGCTTGAAACAGGGCGATGGAGAGACCCAGTACTTC CASSLKQGDGETQYF
TRBJ2-1 TRBD2 NA TRBV28 TGTGCCAGCAGGATAACTAGCGGGAGAGCTCTTGGGCAGTTCTTC CASRITSGRALGQFF
TRBJ1-1 NA few TRBV6-1 TGTGCCAGCAGGGGGGACCCGGAGGACGCTGAAGCTTTCTTT CASRGDPEDAEAFF
TRBJ1-5 TRBD1 NA TRBV14 TGTGCCAGCAGCTCCCGACAGGGGTGGGATCAGCCCCAGCATTTT CASSSRQGWDQPQHF
TRBJ2-5 NA few TRBV7-9 TGTGCCAGCAGCTTAGGACAGTCCTCTCAGGAGACCCAGTACTTC CASSLGQSSQETQYF
TRBJ2-7 TRBD2 NA TRBV5-1 TGCGCCAGCAGCTTTTCCGTCTCGGGGGGTTACGAGCAGTACTTC CASSFSVSGGYEQYF
TRBJ2-3 NA many TRBV12-3/TRBV12-4 TGTGCCAGCAGTCAACACAGGACAGATACGCAGTATTTT CASSQHRTDTQYF
TRBJ1-1 NA few TRBV5-1 TGCGCCAGCAGCTTGGACAGGGTCGAAACTGAAGCTTTCTTT CASSLDRVETEAFF
TRBJ1-6 NA NA TRBV20-1 TGCAGTGCCGAATTTCCAGGGACTGTGTATAATTCACCCCTCCACTTT CSAEFPGTVYNSPLHF
TRBJ1-1 NA few TRBV4-1 TGCGCCAGCAGCCAAGAACGCGACGGACAGCGAGACACTGAAGCTTTCTTT CASSQERDGQRDTEAFF
TRBJ2-2 NA NA TRBV12-3/TRBV12-4 TGTGCCAGCAGACATCGGGAAGGCTGGACCGGGGAGCTGTTTTTT CASRHREGWTGELFF
TRBJ1-2 NA NA TRBV9 TGTGCCAGCAGCGACCCGGGGAGCCCCTATGGCTACACCTTC CASSDPGSPYGYTF
TRBJ1-6 TRBD1 NA TRBV20-1 TGCAGTGCTACCCTAGGCGGGACAGGGAATTCACCCCTCCACTTT CSATLGGTGNSPLHF
TRBJ2-5 NA many TRBV20-1 TGCAGTGCCTCATCGTGGCAGATGAGGCAAGAGACCCAGTACTTC CSASSWQMRQETQYF
TRBJ1-2 NA NA TRBV7-2 TGTGCCAGCAGCTTAGAAGGAACGAGTGGAGGCTATGGCTACACCTTC CASSLEGTSGGYGYTF
TRBJ2-2 TRBD2 NA TRBV28 TGTGCCAGCAGTCTAGCGGGAGGGCCCACCGGGGAGCTGTTTTTT CASSLAGGPTGELFF
TRBJ2-1 TRBD2 few TRBV7-3 TGTGCCAGCAGCTTATCGGCTAGCGGGGCGAGGAATGAGCAGTTCTTC CASSLSASGARNEQFF
TRBJ1-2 NA few TRBV18 TGTGCCAGCTCACCACTGGATCAAGGCTATGGCTACACCTTC CASSPLDQGYGYTF
TRBJ2-1 NA NA TRBV11-2 TGTGCCAGCAGCTTGCAAGTTTTGAGTAGTAATGAGCAGTTCTTC CASSLQVLSSNEQFF
TRBJ2-7 NA NA TRBV7-9 TGTGCCAGCAGCTCCGGACGGGGCATCTCCTACGAGCAGTACTTC CASSSGRGISYEQYF
TRBJ2-3 TRBD1 NA TRBV7-2 TGTGCCAGCAGCTTAGTAAGGGGGCAGGGAGATACGCAGTATTTT CASSLVRGQGDTQYF
TRBJ1-4 NA few TRBV4-1 TGCGCCAGCAGCCCGTCGGGTTCAACTAATGAAAAACTGTTTTTT CASSPSGSTNEKLFF
TRBJ2-5 NA many TRBV9 TGTGCCAGCACCAGGACAGCCGTCCAAGAGACCCAGTACTTC CASTRTAVQETQYF
TRBJ1-1 NA NA TRBV7-8 TGTGCCAGCAGCCTACGGACACACACTGAAGCTTTCTTT CASSLRTHTEAFF
TRBJ2-7 NA few TRBV7-2 TGTGCCAGCAGCTTTAGGAGGGGTGGCGAGCAGTACTTC CASSFRRGGEQYF
TRBJ1-4 NA many TRBV15 TGTGCCACCAGCAGAGCCTCAGGGGTAGGAAATGAAAAACTGTTTTTT CATSRASGVGNEKLFF
TRBJ1-2 NA few TRBV7-2 TGTGCCAGCAGCTTAGGGGGACACCCAGGGGGCTACACCTTC CASSLGGHPGGYTF
TRBJ1-4 NA NA TRBV29-1 TGCAGCGCATCCCGGCAACACAATGAAAAACTGTTTTTT CSASRQHNEKLFF
TRBJ2-7 NA many TRBV3-1 TGTGCCAGCAGTCCATTCTCGGTAAACGAGCAGTACTTC CASSPFSVNEQYF
TRBJ1-4 NA NA TRBV5-5 TGTGCCAGCAGCTTTTTCCATAATGACAAACTGTTTTTT CASSFFHNDKLFF